Presented here are 19 T cell receptor beta chains from one specimen sequenced in a study of cytomegalovirus exposure and HLA in healthy donors. The PCR made use of 60 Vbeta and 13 Jbeta primers. TCRdb's table, derived via immunoSEQ multiplex PCR, lists solely in-frame clones and lacks some. The sample consists of some 120,000 clones, 75% to 85% of them appearing once. Material for sequencing was PBMCs. These receptors all stem from a man aged 25 to 40 in good health and CMV-seronegative.

A single count supports this clone. This CDR3 reads CASSSTGSGSPLHF. The DNA for the CDR3 is TGTGCCAGCAGCTCGACAGGGTCAGGGTCACCCCTCCACTTT. The V gene is TRBV7-9, the J gene TRBJ1-6; 7 bases align to TRBD1. With V trimmed by 4 bases and J by 10 bases, 7 bases remained unmatched. Germline lookup yields CDR1 SEHNR and CDR2 FQNEAQ (reference sequence). This CDR3 has 14 residues.

The chain recombines TRBV19 with TRBJ1-4; D is unresolved. The length of the CDR3 is 13 residues. V was cut by 7 bases and J by 8 bases, with 14 bases left in between. The V gene's germline CDR1 is LNHDA and CDR2 SQIVND (reference sequence). The CDR3 DNA follows: TGTGCCAGTACTACCAACAGAGGGGAAAAACTGTTTTTT. This gives the protein CASTTNRGEKLFF.

The chain carries TRBV27 and TRBJ1-6; TRBD1 matches 7 bases. The CDR3 contains 15 residues. V shed 3 bases, J shed 6 bases, and the junction held 5 bases outside the gene matches. Germline assignment: CDR1 MNHEY and CDR2 SMNVEV (reference sequence). CDR3 sequence (DNA): TGTGCCAGCAGTTTTCTGGGACAGTCTAATTCACCCCTCCACTTT. This gives the protein CASSFLGQSNSPLHF.

V gene TRBV11-2 combines with J gene TRBJ2-7; TRBD1 might be the D (6 bases). Germline CDR1 SGHAT, CDR2 FQNNGV. This CDR3 has 14 residues. Deletions cut 2 bases from V and 0 bases from J, with 8 bases between. Here the CDR3 reads CASSLLGASYEQYF. In DNA form, the CDR3 reads TGTGCCAGCAGCTTACTGGGGGCCTCCTACGAGCAGTACTTC.

The chain has TRBV7-8 and TRBJ1-2; weak D call: TRBD1 (6 bases). CDR3 length: 16 residues. Germline CDR1 and CDR2: SGHVS and FQNEAQ. Deletions cut 2 bases from V and 4 bases from J, with 17 bases between. The CDR3 is CASSLRGTSPSYGYTF. In nucleotides, the CDR3 is TGTGCCAGCAGCTTAAGGGGGACGAGCCCTAGCTATGGCTACACCTTC.

The chain links TRBV7-9 to TRBJ1-5; weak D call: TRBD1 (6 bases). There are 13 residues in the CDR3. CDR1 and CDR2 (germline): SEHNR, FQNEAQ (reference sequence). Trimming shortened V by 5 bases and J by 5 bases, and 10 bases separated the two germline ends. CDR3 DNA: TGTGCCAGCAGCCAACAGGGTGATCAGCCCCAGCATTTT. As protein: CASSQQGDQPQHF.

This chain links TRBV6-5 with TRBJ2-7, with D uncertain. Trimming cost V 0 bases and J 5 bases, with 11 bases left between them. Germline V gives CDR1 MNHEY, CDR2 SVGAGI. CDR3 size: 14 residues. For the CDR3, the DNA is TGTGCCAGCAGTTACTCGACGGAGAGTGACGAGCAGTACTTC. Translation gives CASSYSTESDEQYF.

The chain carries TRBV27 and TRBJ1-4; a weak D match, TRBD1 (6 bases). The length of the CDR3 is 16 residues. The germline V gene has CDR1 MNHEY and CDR2 SMNVEV (reference sequence). Trimming removed 3 bases from V and 7 bases from J, with 18 bases in between. The CDR3, as DNA: TGTGCCAGCAGTTTGACTTTCCGGGACACCTTTGAAAAACTGTTTTTT. It specifies CASSLTFRDTFEKLFF.

This clone has only a few counts. The rearrangement links TRBV6-5 to TRBJ1-1; the D gene is possibly TRBD1 (5 bases). There are 12 residues in the CDR3. The V and J ends lost 3 bases and 8 bases respectively, with 10 bases between them. In germline, CDR1 is MNHEY, CDR2 SVGAGI. The CDR3 spells CASSYAGREAFF. DNA of the CDR3: TGTGCCAGCAGTTATGCAGGGCGAGAAGCTTTCTTT.

The rearrangement uses TRBV11-3 and TRBJ1-1; TRBD1 might be the D (5 bases). Trimming took off 0 bases at V and 5 bases at J, with 13 bases between the two ends. This CDR3 is built from 15 residues. Per germline, CDR1 SGHNT and CDR2 YENEEA. Here the CDR3 reads CASSLDGAQGTEAFF. Written as DNA, the CDR3 is TGTGCCAGCAGCTTAGATGGGGCGCAAGGGACTGAAGCTTTCTTT.

This clone has only one observation. The rearrangement uses TRBV7-9 and TRBJ2-2, with 9 bases aligning to TRBD2. V was clipped by 5 bases and J by 7 bases; unmatched bases: 14. CDR3 length: 17 amino acids. Germline assignment: CDR1 SEHNR and CDR2 FQNEAQ (reference sequence). DNA of the CDR3: TGTGCCAGCAGCCCACTCCCTGTGCGGGAGGGCGACGGGGAGCTGTTTTTT. Protein product: CASSPLPVREGDGELFF.

The chain is built from TRBV28 and TRBJ2-7, with a weak D call TRBD2 (5 bases). Germline loops: CDR1 MDHEN, CDR2 SYDVKM. The CDR3 sequence is 15 residues long. Between the trimmed V and J ends, which lost 5 bases and 6 bases, there was a span of 20 bases. The CDR3 bases are TGTGCCAGCAGTCTCCGGCAAGGGCTAGCTGTCGAGCAGTACTTC. Translation gives CASSLRQGLAVEQYF.

This chain uses TRBV19 with TRBJ2-7; no clear D. CDR3 length equals 13 residues. The germline V gene has CDR1 LNHDA and CDR2 SQIVND (reference sequence). V was trimmed by 6 bases and J by 3 bases, leaving 12 bases between them. Here the CDR3 DNA reads TGTGCCAGTAGCCAGATGATTGACTACGAGCAGTACTTC. This gives the protein CASSQMIDYEQYF.

This clone was counted only a few times. The chain recombines TRBV28 with TRBJ2-6; D may be TRBD2 (6 bases). CDR1 is MDHEN and CDR2 is SYDVKM in the germline V gene. This CDR3 has 16 amino acids. With 6 bases removed from V and 1 base from J, the gap between germline ends came to 13 bases. CDR3 region: CASRPGGVSGANVLTF. DNA of the CDR3: TGTGCCAGCAGGCCCGGAGGGGTTTCTGGGGCCAACGTCCTGACTTTC.

This clone was recorded once. This chain connects TRBV11-3 to TRBJ2-7; possibly TRBD1 for D (5 bases). This CDR3 is 13 amino acids long. Germline V CDR1 and CDR2: SGHNT, YENEEA. The V and J ends lost 2 bases and 0 bases respectively, with 5 bases between them. CDR3 in DNA: TGTGCCAGCAGCTTACAGGGCTCCTACGAGCAGTACTTC. Amino acids: CASSLQGSYEQYF.

This chain links TRBV7-3 with TRBJ2-2; the match to TRBD2 covers 8 bases. J was trimmed by 5 bases and V by 0 bases; bases with no gene match: 2. The CDR3 is 15 amino acids. From germline, CDR1 is SGHTA and CDR2 FQGTGA. This chain's CDR3 is CASSLTREGTGELFF. The CDR3 nucleotides are TGTGCCAGCAGCTTAACCCGGGAGGGAACCGGGGAGCTGTTTTTT.

This clone was detected only once. The J gene is TRBJ1-1, the V gene TRBV29-1, with D possibly matching TRBD1 (6 bases). Germline CDR1 is SQVTM and CDR2 is ANQGSEA. This CDR3 has 16 residues. V was trimmed by 1 base and J by 1 base, leaving 16 bases between them. CDR3 in DNA: TGCAGCGTTGAAGGGCTCAGGGGCGCGCCGAACACTGAAGCTTTCTTT. Its translation is CSVEGLRGAPNTEAFF.

The chain carries TRBV6-5 and TRBJ1-1, with TRBD1 matching over 9 bases. In germline, CDR1 is MNHEY, CDR2 SVGAGI. Trimming took 4 bases from V and 1 from J; bases not matched to a gene: 7. The CDR3 has 16 residues. The CDR3 loop is CASSWAGTGQNTEAFF. The CDR3 DNA reads as TGTGCCAGCAGTTGGGCCGGGACAGGGCAGAACACTGAAGCTTTCTTT.

The V and J genes are TRBV4-1 and TRBJ2-7; 8 nucleotides line up with TRBD1. CDR1 is MGHRA and CDR2 is YSYEKL in the germline V gene. J was trimmed by 0 bases and V by 0 bases; bases with no gene match: 10. This CDR3 contains 18 residues. As DNA, the CDR3 is TGCGCCAGCAGCCAAGAACCCCAGGGGGCTATTGTCTCCTACGAGCAGTACTTC. This sequence encodes CASSQEPQGAIVSYEQYF.